The source of this T cell receptor (beta chain) is a study of cytomegalovirus exposure and HLA in healthy donors. Study observations and caveats: After further analysis at a later stage, some 15,000 TCR beta sequences were associated with HLA alleles at 0.05 false discovery rate.

With 60 Vbeta and 13 Jbeta primers, the PCR was carried out. Profiled with immunoSEQ multiplex PCR; TCRdb holds only in-frame clones, not every one. This sample has over 70,000 clones; 65% to 75% occur once, and the top ten carry around 2.3%. The CDR3 is made up of 13 amino acids. The germline V gene has CDR1 LNHDA and CDR2 SQIVND (reference sequence). V gave up 7 bases and J gave up 0 bases, with 9 bases separating them. Points on this clone: Its antigen is not identified.

This rearrangement joins TRBV19 to TRBJ1-1; D gene unclear. The TCR was taken from a man under 40 in good health and CMV-seronegative. What was sequenced was PBMCs. The CDR3 spells CASTTSLNTEAFF. CDR3 in DNA: TGTGCCAGTACTACGAGTCTGAACACTGAAGCTTTCTTT.